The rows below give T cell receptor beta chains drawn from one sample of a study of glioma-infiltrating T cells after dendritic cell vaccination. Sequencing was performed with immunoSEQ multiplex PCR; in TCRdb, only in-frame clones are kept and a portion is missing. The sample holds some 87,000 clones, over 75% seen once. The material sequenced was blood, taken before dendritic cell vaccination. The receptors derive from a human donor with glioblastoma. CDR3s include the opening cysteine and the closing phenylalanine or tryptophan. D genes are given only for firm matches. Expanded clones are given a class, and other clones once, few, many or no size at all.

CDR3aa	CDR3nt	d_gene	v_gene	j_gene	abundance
CASSLGGRGYEQYF	TGTGCCAGCAGTTTAGGAGGGAGAGGATACGAGCAGTACTTC	-	TRBV27	TRBJ2-7	-
CASSYGQGTNEQFF	TGCGCCAGCAGCTATGGACAGGGTACGAATGAGCAGTTCTTC	TRBD1	TRBV5-1	TRBJ2-1	-
CASRTGHQPQHF	TGTGCCAGTAGGACAGGGCATCAGCCCCAGCATTTT	TRBD1	TRBV27	TRBJ1-5	-
CASSLGLAGEETQYF	TGTGCCAGCAGCCTGGGGCTAGCGGGAGAAGAGACCCAGTACTTC	TRBD2	TRBV2	TRBJ2-5	-
CASSKQGGVTEAFF	TGTGCCAGCAGCAAACAGGGGGGGGTCACTGAAGCTTTCTTT	TRBD1	TRBV7-9	TRBJ1-1	once
CASSFLGQGGTEAFF	TGTGCCAGCAGTTTCCTTGGACAGGGAGGCACTGAAGCTTTCTTT	TRBD1	TRBV28	TRBJ1-1	-
CASSHRTGSGYTF	TGTGCCAGCAGTCACCGGACAGGGTCAGGCTACACCTTC	TRBD1	TRBV6-1	TRBJ1-2	-
CASSTAGGDTQYF	TGTGCCAGCAGTACGGCAGGAGGGGATACGCAGTATTTT	-	TRBV2	TRBJ2-3	-
CATLNTGELFF	TGTGCCACCCTAAACACCGGGGAGCTGTTTTTT	-	TRBV19	TRBJ2-2	-
CASSLLSRNPGELFF	TGTGCCAGCAGTTTATTGTCCAGAAACCCCGGGGAGCTGTTTTTT	-	TRBV27	TRBJ2-2	-
CASSEERTLGGNTIYF	TGTGCCAGCAGTGAAGAGCGGACCCTCGGGGGAAACACCATATATTTT	-	TRBV2	TRBJ1-3	-
CASGGSAGANVLTF	TGTGCCAGCGGAGGGTCGGCTGGGGCCAACGTCCTGACTTTC	-	TRBV6-1	TRBJ2-6	-
CASSLDLAQTQYF	TGTGCCAGCAGCTTAGATCTTGCACAAACGCAGTATTTT	-	TRBV11-2	TRBJ2-3	-